This T cell receptor (beta chain) is from a study of blood T cell repertoires in COVID-19. As for the study in general: COVID-19 samples collected from the United States, Italy and Spain covered acute and convalescent phases. PBMCs, B-cell-depleted T cells, or T cells provided the cDNA or gDNA that made up the material.

Trimming stripped 0 bases from V and 2 bases from J, with 14 bases between. The CDR3 contains 16 residues. From germline, CDR1 is GTSNPN and CDR2 SVGIG (reference sequence). Using immunoSEQ multiplex PCR, the repertoire was profiled, and TCRdb retains in-frame clones only, with some absent. This sample has a few hundred thousand clones; 65% to 85% occur once, and the top ten carry more than 1.5%. Sequencing was done on a sample of peripheral blood. The receptor was isolated from a woman aged 40 to 55 who had recovered from COVID-19. The V gene is TRBV30, the J gene TRBJ1-5; D may be TRBD1 (6 bases). This CDR3 is CAWSVRAGVGNQPQHF. The CDR3 DNA reads TGTGCCTGGAGTGTACGGGCAGGGGTAGGCAATCAGCCCCAGCATTTT.